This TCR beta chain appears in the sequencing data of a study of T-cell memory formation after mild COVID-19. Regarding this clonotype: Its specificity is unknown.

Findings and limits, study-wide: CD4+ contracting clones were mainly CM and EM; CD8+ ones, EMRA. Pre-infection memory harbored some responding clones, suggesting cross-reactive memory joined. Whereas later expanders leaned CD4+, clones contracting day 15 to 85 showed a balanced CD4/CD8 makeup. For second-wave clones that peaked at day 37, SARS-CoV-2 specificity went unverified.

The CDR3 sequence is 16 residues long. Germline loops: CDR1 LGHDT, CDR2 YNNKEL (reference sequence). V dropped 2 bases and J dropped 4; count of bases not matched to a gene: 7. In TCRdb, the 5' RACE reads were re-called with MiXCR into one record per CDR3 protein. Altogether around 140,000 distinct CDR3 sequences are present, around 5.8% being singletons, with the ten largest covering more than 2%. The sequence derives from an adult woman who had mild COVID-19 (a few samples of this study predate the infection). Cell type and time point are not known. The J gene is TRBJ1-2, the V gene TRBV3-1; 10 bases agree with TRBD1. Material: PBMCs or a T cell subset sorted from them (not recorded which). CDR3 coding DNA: TGTGCCAGCAGCCAATGGGACAGGGGAAAGAGCTATGGCTACACCTTC. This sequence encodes CASSQWDRGKSYGYTF.